This T cell receptor beta chain was sequenced in a study of blood T cell repertoires in COVID-19. About the research overall: Sites in the United States, Italy and Spain provided acute and convalescent COVID-19 samples. PBMCs, B-cell-depleted T cells, or T cells were the source of the cDNA or gDNA that made up the material.

In the authors' methods: Estimation of nucleated cell counts was performed using reference gene primer amplification. Clones were sequenced by immunoSEQ multiplex PCR, and TCRdb holds only the in-frame ones, with some missing. V and J calls and clone size are those listed in that table; D and trimming were worked out from the DNA. The sample lists under 200,000 clones; roughly nine tenths were seen once. This CDR3 spans 16 amino acids. CDR1 and CDR2 from the germline V gene are LNHDA and SQIVND (reference sequence). Trimming left V 6 bases short and J 1 base short, with 16 bases between. The chain is built from TRBV19 and TRBJ1-5; a possible D gene is TRBD1 (5 bases). The sequenced sample consisted of peripheral blood. The origin of this receptor is a man between 65 and 85 years old with active or convalescent COVID-19. The CDR3 DNA reads as TGTGCCAGTAGGCCGCCCGGCGGGGCGAGCAATCAGCCCCAGCATTTT. Translation: CASRPPGGASNQPQHF. The full variable domain, in which reference TRBV19 and TRBJ1-5 provide the parts outside the CDR3, is DGGITQSPKYLFRKEGQNVTLSCEQNLNHDAMYWYRQDPGQGLRLIYYSQIVNDFQKGDIAEGYSVSREKKESFPLTVTSAQKNPTAFYLCASRPPGGASNQPQHFGDGTRLSIL.